This TCR beta chain was sequenced for a study of blood T cell repertoires in COVID-19. Study summary: Samples taken during acute and convalescent COVID-19 were collected in the United States, Italy and Spain.

Losses at the gene ends were 4 bases for V and 5 bases for J; bases not matched to a gene: 8. Germline-derived CDR1 and CDR2 are MGHRA and YSYEKL. The CDR3 consists of 15 residues. In the original analysis: Reference gene primers were amplified, and this amplification served to estimate nucleated cell counts. TCRdb's copy holds only in-frame clones and misses some; the assay was immunoSEQ multiplex PCR. Clone size and the V and J calls come from that table; the DNA yielded D and trimming. Here the sample spans approximately 220,000 clones, around 82% being singletons. Sequenced: peripheral blood. The chain couples TRBV4-1 to TRBJ1-2; 9 bases fit TRBD1. The sequence came from a woman aged 40 to 50 with active or convalescent COVID-19. CDR3 in DNA: TGCGCCAGCAGCCGCCATGCACAGGGGGCATATGGCTACACCTTC. As protein: CASSRHAQGAYGYTF.